What follows describes a single TCR beta chain. This clone's antigen is unknown. Base qualities are not at hand, and no much larger clone is one base apart. This specimen comes from a study of OX40 agonist ivuxolimab in advanced cancers. Regarding the complete study: Ivuxolimab, which targeted the costimulatory receptor OX40 (CD134), was an agonistic, fully human IgG2 monoclonal antibody. Three dose-escalation patients achieved partial responses, one with hepatocellular carcinoma and two with cutaneous melanoma. Of the approximately 50 patients in dose escalation, about 20 had hepatocellular carcinoma, roughly 15 had melanoma, 9 had renal cell carcinoma and 9 had head and neck cancer. Intravenous ivuxolimab was administered to patients every 2 weeks at six dose levels: 0.01, 0.1, 0.3, 1.5, 3 and 10 mg/kg. In the dose-escalation cohort, roughly 80% of patients were male, and the mean age was approximately 64 years, with a range of about 23 to 85. The paper reports the monotherapy dose-escalation portion (N ≈ 52 patients) of the phase I ivuxolimab trial. Prior anti-PD-1, anti-PD-L1 or anti-CTLA-4 therapy was permitted, and checkpoint inhibitors had been received by about two fifths of dose-escalation patients. Peripheral TCRbeta sequencing aimed to test whether ivuxolimab altered TCR sequence diversity and caused clonal T-cell expansion. Points the paper makes about the study in general: Low levels of normalized T-cell clonal expansion were also shown by some nonresponding patients. After ivuxolimab, more expanded clones were found on average in CD8+ T cells than in CD4+ T cells. At doses from 0.1 to 3.0 mg/kg, clonal expansion was seen in both CD4+ and CD8+ blood T cells between baseline and week 6. Which antigens the clonally expanded peripheral T cells were specific for was not determined. In partial responders in the 0.1-3.0 mg/kg groups, normalized peripheral clonal expansion was found to be among the lowest, especially among CD8+ T cells.

The trial excluded patients who had a history of autoimmune disease or who were on systemic immunosuppression. Peripheral blood for TCR sequencing was collected from all dose cohorts at baseline, on cycle 4 day 1, and on cycle 7 day 1. Samples came from an open-label, multicenter, first-in-human phase I dose-escalation trial of ivuxolimab. Adults with locally advanced or metastatic melanoma, renal cell, hepatocellular, or head and neck squamous cell carcinoma were enrolled in the trial. Before TCR sequencing, CD4+ and CD8+ T cells were separately sorted from peripheral blood. For sequencing of the TCRbeta CDR3 region, genomic DNA was extracted from the sorted cells. The immunoSEQ Assay was used for sequencing of TCRbeta CDR3 regions. TCRdb mirrors the immuneACCESS table, restricted to in-frame sequences. Some clones are absent from its copies; in checked studies, under half trace to an unresolved V gene, and the reason for the others is unknown. This sample has roughly 32,000 clones in its table, and around four fifths of those were observed once. The ten largest clones capture around 25% of the sample.

Including cysteine and phenylalanine, the CDR3 has 15 amino acids. Of all the DNA, just the CDR3 is kept, 45 bases in frame from base 1. From V the trimming removes 0 bases and from J it removes 7 bases, while the gene matches leave 6 bases of the junction unaccounted for. Looking up the germline V gene yields CDR1 SGHRS and CDR2 YFSETQ. This sample comprised CD4+ or CD8+ T cells sorted from blood, obtained in a trial of the OX40 agonist ivuxolimab. The chain employs TRBV5-1 and TRBJ2-1, with 8 middle bases fitting TRBD2. The TCR originated in an adult with an advanced solid tumor such as melanoma, head and neck, liver or kidney cancer. The CDR3 reads as follows: CASSLAGGPGNEQFF. The sequenced DNA: TGCGCCAGCAGCTTGGCGGGGGGGCCAGGGAATGAGCAGTTCTTC.